What follows are 21 T cell receptor beta chains derived from one specimen sequenced in a study of monozygotic twins with inflammatory bowel disease. Reprocessing the 5' RACE reads, TCRdb reports a single entry for every CDR3 protein and omits DNA. The sample has approximately 400,000 distinct CDR3 sequences; the top ten hold about 2.6%. Sequencing used blood. The receptors derive from a human donor with ulcerative colitis or Crohn's disease, or a healthy co-twin of an affected twin (not recorded which).

The gene calls are TRBV11-2 and TRBJ2-3. CDR1 and CDR2 (germline): SGHAT, FQNNGV. The length of the CDR3 is 15 residues. The CDR3 loop is CASSLDTGGTDTQYF.

V gene TRBV6-5 combines with J gene TRBJ1-6; checking the TCRdb D call of TRBD1 is not possible without DNA. The CDR3 is 16 residues long. Germline V gene sequence: CDR1 MNHEY, CDR2 SVGAGI. CDR3 loop: CASSYSILQGNSPLHF.

This sequence joins TRBV5-1 and TRBJ2-5; TCRdb's D gene call, TRBD1, goes unchecked for lack of DNA. Germline V gene lookup returns CDR1 SGHRS and CDR2 YFSETQ. The CDR3 runs to 17 residues. Here the CDR3 reads CASSHLIRDNSQETQYF.

This rearrangement joins TRBV27 to TRBJ2-3; TCRdb indicates TRBD1, and absent DNA this call remains unverified. This CDR3 has 17 amino acids. Germline V lookup: CDR1 MNHEY, CDR2 SMNVEV (reference sequence). The CDR3 sequence: CASSPPPGTPSTDTQYF.

The CDR3 loop is CASSWRKGETQYF. This sequence joins TRBV6-1 and TRBJ2-5; TCRdb reports TRBD1, a call that lacks DNA to check it against. CDR1 is MNHNS and CDR2 is SASEGT in the germline V gene. CDR3 length equals 13 residues.

The J gene is TRBJ2-2, the V gene TRBV24-1; TCRdb selects TRBD2, and the lack of DNA leaves this call unchecked. The CDR3 has 14 residues. In germline, CDR1 is KGHDR, CDR2 SFDVKD. CDR3: CATSDSGPTGELFF.

The chain has TRBV4-2 and TRBJ2-1; TCRdb's D gene call, TRBD2, goes unchecked for lack of DNA. In germline, CDR1 is LGHNA, CDR2 YNFKEQ. This CDR3 spans 16 amino acids. The CDR3 spells CASSQALAGPYNEQFF.

This CDR3 reads CASSQVGRSPIYF. The gene calls are TRBV3-1 and TRBJ1-3; TCRdb selects TRBD1, and the lack of DNA leaves this call unchecked. The CDR3 covers 13 residues. Germline V gene data show CDR1 as LGHDT and CDR2 as YNNKEL (reference sequence).

The rearrangement uses TRBV5-4 and TRBJ2-5; TCRdb's assignment of TRBD1 cannot be checked, as there is no DNA. The length of the CDR3 is 16 residues. The V gene's germline CDR1 is SGHNT and CDR2 YYREEE (reference sequence). The CDR3 region is CASSPIGRAGGETQYF.

The J gene is TRBJ2-1, the V gene TRBV5-1; absent DNA, TCRdb's TRBD1 call cannot be checked. The CDR3 is 14 residues long. Germline CDR1 SGHRS, CDR2 YFSETQ. The CDR3 reads CASSLGQVYNEQFF.

The rearrangement links TRBV7-2 to TRBJ2-7; TCRdb picks TRBD1, but there is no DNA to check that call. This CDR3 has 15 amino acids. The germline CDR1 and CDR2 sequences are SGHTA and FQGNSA. This CDR3 reads CASSLEGQGQYEQYF.

V usage is TRBV2 and J usage is TRBJ2-2. The V gene's germline CDR1 is SNHLY and CDR2 FYNNEI. This CDR3 has 16 residues. The CDR3 region is CASSEGLAANTGELFF.

V gene TRBV27 combines with J gene TRBJ2-5; TCRdb reports TRBD1, a call that lacks DNA to check it against. CDR1 and CDR2 from the germline V gene are MNHEY and SMNVEV (reference sequence). The CDR3 loop spans 15 amino acids. CDR3 residues: CASSSHNPGVETQYF.

The genes are TRBV6-5 and TRBJ1-5; with no DNA, the TCRdb D assignment of TRBD1 cannot be verified. Per germline, CDR1 MNHEY and CDR2 SVGAGI. The CDR3 has 15 amino acids. The CDR3 reads CASSYRAGAREPQHF.

The chain employs TRBV28 and TRBJ2-7; without DNA, the TCRdb call of TRBD2 cannot be checked. The germline V gene has CDR1 MDHEN and CDR2 SYDVKM. The CDR3 has 18 amino acids. The chain's CDR3 is CASSQTGTAGLAAYEQYF.

This chain uses TRBV5-1 with TRBJ2-1; without DNA, the TCRdb call of TRBD2 cannot be checked. This CDR3 is 11 amino acids long. Germline V gene lookup returns CDR1 SGHRS and CDR2 YFSETQ. The CDR3 loop reads CASRLANEQFF.

The genes are TRBV29-1 and TRBJ2-4; the TRBD1 assignment by TCRdb is unverifiable without DNA. The germline gives CDR1 SQVTM, CDR2 ANQGSEA. The CDR3 length is 13 residues. CDR3 loop: CSVDEGATNIQYF.

The V call is TRBV11-2, the J call TRBJ2-1; TCRdb designates TRBD1, a call that cannot be tested without DNA. Germline V lookup: CDR1 SGHAT, CDR2 FQNNGV. The CDR3 is 13 amino acids. The CDR3 region is CASSLTTVNEQFF.

The chain has TRBV4-1 and TRBJ2-1; TCRdb returns TRBD1, unconfirmable since there is no DNA. The CDR3 consists of 15 residues. The germline V gene has CDR1 MGHRA and CDR2 YSYEKL. CDR3 protein: CASSHSTGRGNEQFF.

V and J are TRBV5-1 and TRBJ1-1. The CDR3 has 12 residues. Germline V gives CDR1 SGHRS, CDR2 YFSETQ. This CDR3 is CASKHVNTEAFF.

V usage is TRBV6-1 and J usage is TRBJ2-2; TCRdb selects TRBD2, and the lack of DNA leaves this call unchecked. The CDR3 has 15 residues. Germline V gives CDR1 MNHNS, CDR2 SASEGT. This CDR3 is CASSETTSRTGELFF.